This T cell receptor beta chain appears in the sequencing data of a study of sequential checkpoint blockade in melanoma. Sequencing used immunoSEQ multiplex PCR; TCRdb keeps in-frame clones, though not all of them. This table holds approximately 15,000 clones, 70% found once. The treatment: randomized to nivolumab then ipilimumab (arm A) or the reverse (arm B). Germline CDR1 and CDR2: MNHNY and SVGAGI (reference sequence). Deletions cut 5 bases from V and 4 bases from J, with 8 bases between. CDR3 length equals 12 residues. The clonotype comes from a human donor with melanoma. The sequencing used CD8+ T cells sorted from blood (inferred from file names), collected from a patient given nivolumab and ipilimumab in sequence. V usage is TRBV6-6 and J usage is TRBJ1-2; no clear D. The chain's CDR3 is CASSPSRYGYTF. The CDR3 nucleotides are TGTGCCAGCAGTCCCTCTCGCTATGGCTACACCTTC.